A selection of T cell receptor beta chains follows, all from one sample in a study of blood T cell repertoires in COVID-19. Sequencing used immunoSEQ multiplex PCR; TCRdb keeps in-frame clones, though not all of them. Among 170,000 or so clones listed, roughly 86% were seen once. The source material was peripheral blood. The receptors were sampled from a man aged 55 to 70 with COVID-19, enrolled during active disease. Both conserved end residues are part of each CDR3. D genes are given only for firm matches. Clone size is not always given. Where it is, it says once, few, many or a class for expanded clones.

- - TRBJ1-6 TRBV19 CASGHHTSSSYNSPLHF TGTGCGTCGGGACACCATACTTCGAGCTCCTATAATTCACCCCTCCACTTT
- - TRBJ2-2 TRBV7-2 CASTGYNTGELFF TGTGCCAGCACAGGGTATAATACCGGGGAGCTGTTTTTT
- - TRBJ2-7 TRBV2 CASSTQGYEQYF TGTGCCAGCAGTACACAGGGTTACGAGCAGTACTTC
- - TRBJ2-2 TRBV7-6 CASSLAVGSLGGELFF TGTGCCAGCAGCTTAGCTGTAGGGAGTCTAGGCGGGGAGCTGTTTTTT
- - TRBJ1-3 TRBV27 CASSFSSNSGNTIYF TGTGCCAGCAGTTTTAGTTCGAACTCTGGAAACACCATATATTTT
once TRBD1 TRBJ1-5 TRBV18 CASSPGQGGNQPQHF TGTGCCAGCTCACCCGGACAGGGTGGCAATCAGCCCCAGCATTTT
- - TRBJ2-3 TRBV18 CASSPNTDTQYF TGTGCCAGCTCACCTAACACAGATACGCAGTATTTT
- TRBD1 TRBJ1-1 TRBV12-5 CASGWGEQGRNTEAFF TGTGCTAGTGGTTGGGGGGAACAGGGGAGGAACACTGAAGCTTTCTTT
once TRBD2 TRBJ2-1 TRBV27 CASSLPASGSGVGEQFF TGTGCCAGCAGCTTACCCGCTAGCGGGAGTGGGGTAGGTGAGCAGTTCTTC
few TRBD1 TRBJ2-7 TRBV12-3/TRBV12-4 CASSFDRVGEQYF TGTGCCAGCAGTTTTGACAGGGTGGGCGAGCAGTACTTC
- TRBD1 TRBJ2-7 TRBV30 CAWSRQRGQHSYEQYF TGTGCCTGGAGTAGACAGAGGGGACAGCACTCCTACGAGCAGTACTTC
- - TRBJ2-3 TRBV7-7 CASSSGLSSTDTQYF TGTGCTAGCAGCAGCGGACTATCTAGCACAGATACGCAGTATTTT
- - TRBJ2-7 TRBV18 CASSPGGYEQYF TGTGCCAGCTCACCTGGAGGCTACGAGCAGTACTTC
once TRBD1 TRBJ1-2 TRBV11-1 CASGLPSQGAGYTF TGTGCCAGCGGGCTCCCCTCTCAGGGGGCTGGCTACACCTTC
once - TRBJ1-3 TRBV28 CASSSPALGKTFSGNTIYF TGTGCCAGCAGTTCCCCGGCCCTCGGGAAGACATTTTCTGGAAACACCATATATTTT
- TRBD2 TRBJ2-7 TRBV7-9 CASSNRLAGVSNEQYF TGTGCCAGCAGCAACAGACTAGCGGGAGTTTCTAACGAGCAGTACTTC
- TRBD1 TRBJ2-5 TRBV10-3 CATGTGGFETQYF TGTGCCACTGGGACAGGGGGGTTTGAGACCCAGTACTTC
- - TRBJ1-5 TRBV23-1 CASSQPGRVRNNQPQHF TGCGCCAGCAGTCAACCCGGTCGGGTGAGGAACAATCAGCCCCAGCATTTT
- - TRBJ1-2 TRBV5-1 CASSTGAGGSGYTF TGCGCCAGCAGCACAGGAGCCGGGGGGAGTGGCTACACCTTC
few - TRBJ1-5 TRBV28 CASSLVRGNQPQHF TGTGCCAGCAGTTTAGTTCGGGGAAATCAGCCCCAGCATTTT
few - TRBJ1-5 TRBV9 CASSVHGGGPPQHF TGTGCCAGCAGCGTACATGGCGGGGGCCCGCCCCAGCATTTT
few - TRBJ2-2 TRBV19 CASKESTNTGELFF TGTGCCAGTAAGGAGAGCACGAACACCGGGGAGCTGTTTTTT
- TRBD1 TRBJ2-5 TRBV5-6 CASSPDRGLRETQYF TGTGCCAGCAGCCCGGACAGGGGGCTCCGCGAGACCCAGTACTTC
- - TRBJ1-1 TRBV29-1 CSVRGDTEAFF TGCAGCGTCCGCGGTGACACTGAAGCTTTCTTT
once - TRBJ2-3 TRBV5-6 CASNPNGRQHPDTQYF TGTGCCAGCAACCCTAATGGGCGCCAGCACCCAGATACGCAGTATTTT
- TRBD1 TRBJ2-5 TRBV6-5 CASSYSDRGETQYF TGTGCCAGCAGTTACTCGGACAGGGGAGAGACCCAGTACTTC
- TRBD1 TRBJ1-2 TRBV19 CASRLPDRVSYGYTF TGTGCCAGTAGGCTTCCGGACAGGGTCAGCTATGGCTACACCTTC
- TRBD2 TRBJ2-1 TRBV18 CASSPRRTGTSIIDEQFF TGTGCCAGCTCACCTCGACGTACCGGGACTAGCATTATCGATGAGCAGTTCTTC
few - TRBJ2-2 TRBV9 CASEAGLIGMNTGELFF TGTGCCAGCGAGGCAGGGTTGATCGGTATGAACACCGGGGAGCTGTTTTTT
- - TRBJ2-5 TRBV28 CASSLSDSQETQYF TGTGCCAGCAGTTTAAGCGACAGCCAAGAGACCCAGTACTTC
- - TRBJ2-7 TRBV3-1/TRBV3-2 CASSQDNSWEQYF TGTGCCAGCAGCCAAGATAATAGCTGGGAGCAGTACTTC
- - TRBJ1-1 TRBV3-1/TRBV3-2 CASSQGGRVAEAFF TGTGCCAGCAGCCAAGGGGGCAGGGTAGCTGAAGCTTTCTTT
- - TRBJ2-1 TRBV3-1/TRBV3-2 CASSQTTGPQFF TGTGCCAGCAGCCAAACGACAGGACCGCAGTTCTTC
- - TRBJ2-4 TRBV18 CASSQSQAAKNIQYF TGTGCCAGCTCACAGAGCCAGGCCGCCAAAAACATTCAGTACTTC
once - TRBJ1-5 TRBV7-2 CASSSDSYQPQHF TGTGCCAGCAGCTCGGACAGCTATCAGCCCCAGCATTTT
- - TRBJ1-6 TRBV7-8 CASSLGSDSTSSPLHF TGTGCCAGCAGCTTAGGTAGCGACTCAACAAGTTCACCCCTCCACTTT
- - TRBJ1-1 TRBV12-3/TRBV12-4 CASSFTRNTEAFF TGTGCCAGCAGTTTCACACGCAACACTGAAGCTTTCTTT